A single sample is the source of the 3 T cell receptor beta chains below, sequenced in a study of shared clonotypes between healthy human individuals. Produced via immunoSEQ multiplex PCR; TCRdb's table is partial and in-frame only. The table includes some 2 million clones, about 94% detected once. Terminally differentiated effector memory CD45RA+ cells were excluded by CCR7 positive selection of CD45RO-negative cells. The sample consisted of naive CD8+ T cells sorted from blood. Receptor source: a man in his late teens or twenties in good health.

Notes on this clone: This same CDR3 is encoded by further DNA sequences in the sample. The chain has TRBV11-3 and TRBJ2-3; 8 bases are shared with TRBD1. From germline, CDR1 is SGHNT and CDR2 YENEEA. The V segment lost 4 bases and the J segment 5 bases; nucleotides outside the gene matches: 5. This CDR3 has 14 amino acids. Here the CDR3 DNA reads TGTGCCAGCAGCTCTGGACAGGGCTTAGATACGCAGTATTTT. This encodes CASSSGQGLDTQYF.

This clone occurred once. This rearrangement joins TRBV27 to TRBJ1-6; the D is unclear. Germline V gene data show CDR1 as MNHEY and CDR2 as SMNVEV (reference sequence). Between the trimmed V and J ends, which lost 4 bases and 9 bases, there was a span of 7 bases. The CDR3 totals 12 residues. The CDR3 bases are TGTGCCAGCAGTTATAAGGGTTCACCCCTCCACTTT. This translates into CASSYKGSPLHF.

This chain links TRBV27 with TRBJ2-1; D unresolved. The ends were cut back, 6 bases at V and 0 bases at J, with 18 bases in the middle. CDR3 length: 17 amino acids. Germline CDR1 and CDR2: MNHEY and SMNVEV (reference sequence). CDR3 sequence reads: CASRAGLEVSSYNEQFF. The CDR3 region has the DNA TGTGCCAGCAGGGCCGGGTTGGAAGTAAGCTCCTACAATGAGCAGTTCTTC.